The 14 T cell receptor beta chains in this list originate from one sample, sequenced in a study of cytomegalovirus exposure and HLA in healthy donors. The primer mix had 60 Vbeta and 13 Jbeta primers. Here immunoSEQ multiplex PCR was the method, and the copy in TCRdb shows in-frame clones only, minus some. The profile shows 100,000 to 150,000 clones, less than 90% of them singletons. The specimen was PBMCs. Receptors were obtained from a man between 18 and 35 years old in good health and CMV-seropositive.

The chain has TRBV9 and TRBJ2-3, with TRBD2 identical over 13 bases. CDR3 size: 16 residues. V gave up 3 bases and J gave up 4 bases; unmatched junction bases: 5. Looked up from germline, CDR1 is SGDLS and CDR2 is YYNGEE. The CDR3 loop is CASSDGTSGVSDTQYF. Written as DNA, the CDR3 is TGTGCCAGCAGCGACGGGACTAGCGGGGTATCAGATACGCAGTATTTT.

This clone was seen just once. The chain couples TRBV18 to TRBJ2-7; tentative D call: TRBD2 (5 bases). The germline V gene has CDR1 KGHSH and CDR2 LQKENI. V lost 5 bases and J 1 base, leaving 12 bases between the germline ends. This CDR3 has 14 amino acids. The chain's CDR3 is CASSGLDNSYEQYF. In DNA, the CDR3 is TGTGCCAGCTCAGGACTCGACAATTCCTACGAGCAGTACTTC. The variable domain in full, with the rest retrieved from reference TRBV18 and TRBJ2-7, is NAGVMQNPRHLVRRRGQEARLRCSPMKGHSHVYWYRQLPEEGLKFMVYLQKENIIDESGMPKERFSAEFPKEGPSILRIQQVVRGDSAAYFCASSGLDNSYEQYFGPGTRLTVT.

The chain joins TRBV10-3 to TRBJ2-3; D is possibly TRBD2 (6 bases). This CDR3 is built from 15 residues. Germline V CDR1 and CDR2: ENHRY, SYGVKD. V lost 8 bases to trimming and J lost 2 bases, with 17 bases between them. The CDR3 reads CAIGGHGGDTDTQYF. In nucleotides, the CDR3 is TGTGCCATCGGCGGGCACGGCGGGGACACAGATACGCAGTATTTT.

V gene TRBV30 combines with J gene TRBJ1-2; tentatively, D is TRBD1 (5 bases). Looked up from germline, CDR1 is GTSNPN and CDR2 is SVGIG (reference sequence). This CDR3 contains 15 residues. Trimming shortened V by 1 base and J by 7 bases, and 19 bases separated the two germline ends. This CDR3 is CAWSGTGTGVSGYTF. DNA for the CDR3: TGTGCCTGGAGTGGGACCGGGACTGGTGTCTCTGGCTACACCTTC.

The chain couples TRBV6-1 to TRBJ2-3, with D maybe TRBD1 (6 bases). Germline loops: CDR1 MNHNS, CDR2 SASEGT. The length of the CDR3 is 14 residues. The V end lost 3 bases, the J end lost 10 bases, and 17 bases lay between the germline ends. The CDR3 DNA reads as TGTGCCAGCAGTGAGGGCTTCAGGGGAGCCCCGCAGTATTTT. This encodes CASSEGFRGAPQYF.

J is TRBJ2-7 and V is TRBV30; the match to TRBD1 covers 7 bases. Germline V gene sequence: CDR1 GTSNPN, CDR2 SVGIG (reference sequence). V lost 2 bases, J lost 3 bases, and 4 bases stayed unmatched. The CDR3 covers 13 residues. CDR3 amino acids: CAWSLGTVYEQYF. CDR3 DNA sequence: TGTGCCTGGAGTTTAGGGACAGTCTACGAGCAGTACTTC.

This clone occurred once. The rearrangement links TRBV30 to TRBJ2-3; 7 bases fit TRBD2. From germline, CDR1 is GTSNPN and CDR2 SVGIG (reference sequence). J gave up 0 bases and V 4 bases, and 10 bases lay outside the gene matches. The CDR3 spans 16 residues. CDR3 loop: CAWTAGVAMSTDTQYF. The CDR3 coding sequence is TGTGCCTGGACGGCGGGGGTCGCCATGAGCACAGATACGCAGTATTTT.

The J gene is TRBJ2-1, the V gene TRBV19; 9 bases match TRBD2. Trimming removed 10 bases from V and 8 bases from J; junction bases left unmatched: 15. The CDR3 runs to 15 residues. The germline V gene has CDR1 LNHDA and CDR2 SQIVND (reference sequence). The CDR3 loop is CATSTGTAGGYEQFF. The CDR3 nucleotides are TGTGCCACCTCTACCGGGACAGCGGGGGGATATGAGCAGTTCTTC.

This chain links TRBV30 with TRBJ1-2; TRBD1 matches at 8 bases. Per germline, CDR1 GTSNPN and CDR2 SVGIG (reference sequence). The CDR3 loop spans 14 amino acids. Unmatched junction bases numbered 7, after V lost 0 bases and J lost 7 bases. The CDR3 reads CAWSVQGETIGYTF. CDR3 in DNA: TGTGCCTGGAGTGTACAGGGGGAAACGATTGGCTACACCTTC.

This chain joins TRBV5-4 and TRBJ1-1, with no clear D. The germline CDR1 and CDR2 sequences are SGHNT and YYREEE (reference sequence). There are 13 residues in the CDR3. Trimming removed 0 bases at V and 3 bases at J, with 6 bases between. CDR3 amino acids: CASSLGRDTEAFF. The CDR3 DNA sequence: TGTGCCAGCAGCTTGGGTCGGGACACTGAAGCTTTCTTT.

V and J are TRBV19 and TRBJ1-2, with 7 bases fitting TRBD1. The germline gives CDR1 LNHDA, CDR2 SQIVND (reference sequence). Trimming at V came to 10 bases and at J to 2 bases, leaving 10 bases not matched to a gene. The CDR3 is made up of 14 amino acids. CDR3 residues: CAIAPGTANYGYTF. The CDR3, as DNA: TGTGCCATAGCGCCAGGGACAGCGAACTATGGCTACACCTTC.

As regards this clone: Germline is not matched at one junction end, which may reflect a read error. CDR3 in amino acids: CASSLWDSNNEQFF. As DNA, the CDR3 is TGTGCCAGCAGTTTATGGGACTCCAACAATGAGCAGTTCTTC. The chain joins TRBV27 to TRBJ2-1; D perhaps matches TRBD2 (6 bases). Germline values: CDR1 MNHEY, CDR2 SMNVEV (reference sequence). The CDR3 loop spans 14 amino acids.

The V gene is TRBV6-5, the J gene TRBJ1-2; D might be TRBD1 (6 bases). Trimming shortened V by 5 bases and J by 5 bases, and 9 bases separated the two germline ends. Germline values: CDR1 MNHEY, CDR2 SVGAGI. The CDR3 totals 12 residues. The DNA for the CDR3 is TGTGCCAGCAGTGCAGGGGTTTATGGCTACACCTTC. Protein product: CASSAGVYGYTF.

V and J are TRBV5-6 and TRBJ1-1; TRBD1 is a possible D gene (6 bases). The CDR3 is made up of 16 amino acids. Trimming cost V 3 bases and J 10 bases, with 25 bases left between them. Germline CDR1 and CDR2: SGHDT and YYEEEE. CDR3 coding DNA: TGTGCCAGCAGCTGGGGGACATTAGGGGGGGACGGGGGAGCTTTCTTT. Translation: CASSWGTLGGDGGAFF.